The rows below give T cell receptor beta chains drawn from one sample of a study of metastatic and nonmetastatic thyroid tumors. TCRdb called clones again from the PCR reads with MiXCR. The repertoire holds 50,000 to 60,000 clones, approximately 15% seen once, with 2.5% to 3% in the top ten. Specimen: blood. These receptors were collected from a female donor with papillary thyroid cancer or a benign thyroid nodule (not recorded which). Some clones in this sample may be carry-over from other donors' samples. Both conserved end residues are part of each CDR3. A D gene is named only where the DNA matches it firmly. The size of a clone is reported for some rows only, either as once, few or many, or as a class for expanded clones.

CDR3 DNA	CDR3 protein	J gene	clone size	D gene	V gene
TGTGCCACCAGCCGCGACGCGAGCTCTGGAAACACCATATATTTT	CATSRDASSGNTIYF	TRBJ1-3	many	.	TRBV15
TGTGCCAGCAGTCCTACAGGGCAAGAGACCCAGTACTTC	CASSPTGQETQYF	TRBJ2-5	many	.	TRBV12-3/TRBV12-4
TGTGCCAGCAGCTTTTACGACAGGGGGACCCTGAATGAGAAGTTCTTC	CASSFYDRGTLNEKFF	TRBJ2-1	.	TRBD1	TRBV11-2
TGTGCCAGCACTCCCGACTTCTACAATGAGCAGTTCTTC	CASTPDFYNEQFF	TRBJ2-1	many	.	TRBV12-3/TRBV12-4
TGTGCCAGCAGCTTGTACCGTGGCTACACCTTC	CASSLYRGYTF	TRBJ1-2	many	.	TRBV5-6
TGTGCCAGCAGCTTGCTCGCTAGCGGGAGAATCAGTGAGCAGTTCTTC	CASSLLASGRISEQFF	TRBJ2-1	few	TRBD2	TRBV5-6
TGTGCCAGCGGCAACTTTCAGGAGTGCACCAACGAGCAGTACTTC	CASGNFQECTNEQYF	TRBJ2-7	few	.	TRBV6-1
TGCAGTTCTAGGGTATCCCAGGGGAGGGCCTGGACCGTGGAGCTGTTTTTT	CSSRVSQGRAWTVELFF	TRBJ2-2	.	.	TRBV20-1
TGTTCCAGTAGTATAGGGGGCGGGAGGTCTAGCAATGAGCAGTTCTTC	CSSSIGGGRSSNEQFF	TRBJ2-1	.	.	TRBV19
TGTGCCAGCAGTTTCCGGACAGGGGATGGCTACACCTTC	CASSFRTGDGYTF	TRBJ1-2	many	TRBD1	TRBV28
TGTGCCAGCAGTGAAGGGGGGGCTGCGTTCGTGACGCAGTATTTT	CASSEGGAAFVTQYF	TRBJ2-3	few	.	TRBV6-1
TGCGCCAGCAGCCAAGATTCATACAGATCTAATGAAAAACTGTTTTTT	CASSQDSYRSNEKLFF	TRBJ1-4	many	.	TRBV4-1
TGTGCCAGCAGTTTAGTTGGACTAGATAACGAGCAGTACTTC	CASSLVGLDNEQYF	TRBJ2-7	medium-sized	TRBD2	TRBV12-3/TRBV12-4
TGTGCCAGCAGCCCCGGTGGGTCACCCCTCCACTTT	CASSPGGSPLHF	TRBJ1-6	many	.	TRBV28
TGTGCCAGCACCGAGGGGACAGGGGGTAGCTTCTTC	CASTEGTGGSFF	TRBJ2-1	few	TRBD1	TRBV28
TGTGACTGGAGCATGGGTTCAAGCTCTGGAAACACCATATATTTT	CDWSMGSSSGNTIYF	TRBJ1-3	once	.	TRBV30
TGTGCCTGGACCATACAGGACGGCCCCCAAGAGACCCAGTACTTC	CAWTIQDGPQETQYF	TRBJ2-5	many	.	TRBV30
TGTGCCAGCAGTGTGGGTAACTATGGCTACACCTTC	CASSVGNYGYTF	TRBJ1-2	.	.	TRBV28
TGCGCCAGTGGGACTAGCGGGAACTACGAGCAGTACTTC	CASGTSGNYEQYF	TRBJ2-7	many	TRBD2	TRBV10-2
TGTGCCAGCAGTCTCGCAGTAACTTACGGGCAGTACTTC	CASSLAVTYGQYF	TRBJ2-7	few	.	TRBV12-3/TRBV12-4
TGTGCCAGCTCACCTCCGGGACGGGAGCAGTTCTTC	CASSPPGREQFF	TRBJ2-1	many	.	TRBV18
TGTGCCAGCAGTGATTACTCCTACGAGCAGTACTTC	CASSDYSYEQYF	TRBJ2-7	many	.	TRBV6-1
TGCGCCAGCAGCTTGGCGGCGACAGGACTCGAGGAGCAGTACTTC	CASSLAATGLEEQYF	TRBJ2-7	many	.	TRBV5-1
TGCAGTGCTAGAGATCAGGGGAGGAACATTGAAGCTTTCTTT	CSARDQGRNIEAFF	TRBJ1-1	many	.	TRBV20-1
TGCAGTGCAACCAACCCAGCAGGGATCCTCTACGAGCAGTACTTC	CSATNPAGILYEQYF	TRBJ2-7	many	.	TRBV20-1
TGCAGTGCTAGAGAAGTAGACTGGAATCACTACGAGCAGTACTTC	CSAREVDWNHYEQYF	TRBJ2-7	many	.	TRBV20-1
TGTGCCAGCAGCGAAGGAATGATAGCGGGAGGGTTAACAGATACGCAGTATTTT	CASSEGMIAGGLTDTQYF	TRBJ2-3	.	.	TRBV21-1
TGTGCCAGCAGCTGGATAGCGGATTTCTGGATAGGGGAGCTGTTTTTT	CASSWIADFWIGELFF	TRBJ2-2	many	.	TRBV7-8
TGCAGTGCTAGAGAGGGGGGAGGCTCCTACGAGCAGTACTTC	CSAREGGGSYEQYF	TRBJ2-7	many	.	TRBV20-1
TGTGCCAGCAGCGTATCGGGGAGCGGGAGTTGGACAGATACGCAGTATTTT	CASSVSGSGSWTDTQYF	TRBJ2-3	many	TRBD2	TRBV9
TGTGCCAGCAGGGGGCCAGGGGGCGGACAGCCCCAGCATTTT	CASRGPGGGQPQHF	TRBJ1-5	many	TRBD1	TRBV28
TGTGCCAGCAGTTTATCCACGGCCGGAGAGCTGTTTTTT	CASSLSTAGELFF	TRBJ2-2	many	.	TRBV12-3/TRBV12-4
TGTGCCAGTAGTATAGAACAGACGGAAAACATTCAGTACTTC	CASSIEQTENIQYF	TRBJ2-4	many	.	TRBV19
TGTGCCAGCAGCTTAGCCGGGACAGTCTATGAGCAGTTCTTC	CASSLAGTVYEQFF	TRBJ2-1	.	TRBD1	TRBV7-6
TGCGCCAGCAGCCAAGATCCCGGGTTCGGCTACACCTTC	CASSQDPGFGYTF	TRBJ1-2	.	.	TRBV4-1
TGTGCCAGCACCCAGGGGGCAAAGGGTGGCTACACCTTC	CASTQGAKGGYTF	TRBJ1-2	few	TRBD1	TRBV28
TGCAGTGCTGTACGGTTTGGGGTGGGCTACGAGCAGTACTTC	CSAVRFGVGYEQYF	TRBJ2-7	many	.	TRBV20-1